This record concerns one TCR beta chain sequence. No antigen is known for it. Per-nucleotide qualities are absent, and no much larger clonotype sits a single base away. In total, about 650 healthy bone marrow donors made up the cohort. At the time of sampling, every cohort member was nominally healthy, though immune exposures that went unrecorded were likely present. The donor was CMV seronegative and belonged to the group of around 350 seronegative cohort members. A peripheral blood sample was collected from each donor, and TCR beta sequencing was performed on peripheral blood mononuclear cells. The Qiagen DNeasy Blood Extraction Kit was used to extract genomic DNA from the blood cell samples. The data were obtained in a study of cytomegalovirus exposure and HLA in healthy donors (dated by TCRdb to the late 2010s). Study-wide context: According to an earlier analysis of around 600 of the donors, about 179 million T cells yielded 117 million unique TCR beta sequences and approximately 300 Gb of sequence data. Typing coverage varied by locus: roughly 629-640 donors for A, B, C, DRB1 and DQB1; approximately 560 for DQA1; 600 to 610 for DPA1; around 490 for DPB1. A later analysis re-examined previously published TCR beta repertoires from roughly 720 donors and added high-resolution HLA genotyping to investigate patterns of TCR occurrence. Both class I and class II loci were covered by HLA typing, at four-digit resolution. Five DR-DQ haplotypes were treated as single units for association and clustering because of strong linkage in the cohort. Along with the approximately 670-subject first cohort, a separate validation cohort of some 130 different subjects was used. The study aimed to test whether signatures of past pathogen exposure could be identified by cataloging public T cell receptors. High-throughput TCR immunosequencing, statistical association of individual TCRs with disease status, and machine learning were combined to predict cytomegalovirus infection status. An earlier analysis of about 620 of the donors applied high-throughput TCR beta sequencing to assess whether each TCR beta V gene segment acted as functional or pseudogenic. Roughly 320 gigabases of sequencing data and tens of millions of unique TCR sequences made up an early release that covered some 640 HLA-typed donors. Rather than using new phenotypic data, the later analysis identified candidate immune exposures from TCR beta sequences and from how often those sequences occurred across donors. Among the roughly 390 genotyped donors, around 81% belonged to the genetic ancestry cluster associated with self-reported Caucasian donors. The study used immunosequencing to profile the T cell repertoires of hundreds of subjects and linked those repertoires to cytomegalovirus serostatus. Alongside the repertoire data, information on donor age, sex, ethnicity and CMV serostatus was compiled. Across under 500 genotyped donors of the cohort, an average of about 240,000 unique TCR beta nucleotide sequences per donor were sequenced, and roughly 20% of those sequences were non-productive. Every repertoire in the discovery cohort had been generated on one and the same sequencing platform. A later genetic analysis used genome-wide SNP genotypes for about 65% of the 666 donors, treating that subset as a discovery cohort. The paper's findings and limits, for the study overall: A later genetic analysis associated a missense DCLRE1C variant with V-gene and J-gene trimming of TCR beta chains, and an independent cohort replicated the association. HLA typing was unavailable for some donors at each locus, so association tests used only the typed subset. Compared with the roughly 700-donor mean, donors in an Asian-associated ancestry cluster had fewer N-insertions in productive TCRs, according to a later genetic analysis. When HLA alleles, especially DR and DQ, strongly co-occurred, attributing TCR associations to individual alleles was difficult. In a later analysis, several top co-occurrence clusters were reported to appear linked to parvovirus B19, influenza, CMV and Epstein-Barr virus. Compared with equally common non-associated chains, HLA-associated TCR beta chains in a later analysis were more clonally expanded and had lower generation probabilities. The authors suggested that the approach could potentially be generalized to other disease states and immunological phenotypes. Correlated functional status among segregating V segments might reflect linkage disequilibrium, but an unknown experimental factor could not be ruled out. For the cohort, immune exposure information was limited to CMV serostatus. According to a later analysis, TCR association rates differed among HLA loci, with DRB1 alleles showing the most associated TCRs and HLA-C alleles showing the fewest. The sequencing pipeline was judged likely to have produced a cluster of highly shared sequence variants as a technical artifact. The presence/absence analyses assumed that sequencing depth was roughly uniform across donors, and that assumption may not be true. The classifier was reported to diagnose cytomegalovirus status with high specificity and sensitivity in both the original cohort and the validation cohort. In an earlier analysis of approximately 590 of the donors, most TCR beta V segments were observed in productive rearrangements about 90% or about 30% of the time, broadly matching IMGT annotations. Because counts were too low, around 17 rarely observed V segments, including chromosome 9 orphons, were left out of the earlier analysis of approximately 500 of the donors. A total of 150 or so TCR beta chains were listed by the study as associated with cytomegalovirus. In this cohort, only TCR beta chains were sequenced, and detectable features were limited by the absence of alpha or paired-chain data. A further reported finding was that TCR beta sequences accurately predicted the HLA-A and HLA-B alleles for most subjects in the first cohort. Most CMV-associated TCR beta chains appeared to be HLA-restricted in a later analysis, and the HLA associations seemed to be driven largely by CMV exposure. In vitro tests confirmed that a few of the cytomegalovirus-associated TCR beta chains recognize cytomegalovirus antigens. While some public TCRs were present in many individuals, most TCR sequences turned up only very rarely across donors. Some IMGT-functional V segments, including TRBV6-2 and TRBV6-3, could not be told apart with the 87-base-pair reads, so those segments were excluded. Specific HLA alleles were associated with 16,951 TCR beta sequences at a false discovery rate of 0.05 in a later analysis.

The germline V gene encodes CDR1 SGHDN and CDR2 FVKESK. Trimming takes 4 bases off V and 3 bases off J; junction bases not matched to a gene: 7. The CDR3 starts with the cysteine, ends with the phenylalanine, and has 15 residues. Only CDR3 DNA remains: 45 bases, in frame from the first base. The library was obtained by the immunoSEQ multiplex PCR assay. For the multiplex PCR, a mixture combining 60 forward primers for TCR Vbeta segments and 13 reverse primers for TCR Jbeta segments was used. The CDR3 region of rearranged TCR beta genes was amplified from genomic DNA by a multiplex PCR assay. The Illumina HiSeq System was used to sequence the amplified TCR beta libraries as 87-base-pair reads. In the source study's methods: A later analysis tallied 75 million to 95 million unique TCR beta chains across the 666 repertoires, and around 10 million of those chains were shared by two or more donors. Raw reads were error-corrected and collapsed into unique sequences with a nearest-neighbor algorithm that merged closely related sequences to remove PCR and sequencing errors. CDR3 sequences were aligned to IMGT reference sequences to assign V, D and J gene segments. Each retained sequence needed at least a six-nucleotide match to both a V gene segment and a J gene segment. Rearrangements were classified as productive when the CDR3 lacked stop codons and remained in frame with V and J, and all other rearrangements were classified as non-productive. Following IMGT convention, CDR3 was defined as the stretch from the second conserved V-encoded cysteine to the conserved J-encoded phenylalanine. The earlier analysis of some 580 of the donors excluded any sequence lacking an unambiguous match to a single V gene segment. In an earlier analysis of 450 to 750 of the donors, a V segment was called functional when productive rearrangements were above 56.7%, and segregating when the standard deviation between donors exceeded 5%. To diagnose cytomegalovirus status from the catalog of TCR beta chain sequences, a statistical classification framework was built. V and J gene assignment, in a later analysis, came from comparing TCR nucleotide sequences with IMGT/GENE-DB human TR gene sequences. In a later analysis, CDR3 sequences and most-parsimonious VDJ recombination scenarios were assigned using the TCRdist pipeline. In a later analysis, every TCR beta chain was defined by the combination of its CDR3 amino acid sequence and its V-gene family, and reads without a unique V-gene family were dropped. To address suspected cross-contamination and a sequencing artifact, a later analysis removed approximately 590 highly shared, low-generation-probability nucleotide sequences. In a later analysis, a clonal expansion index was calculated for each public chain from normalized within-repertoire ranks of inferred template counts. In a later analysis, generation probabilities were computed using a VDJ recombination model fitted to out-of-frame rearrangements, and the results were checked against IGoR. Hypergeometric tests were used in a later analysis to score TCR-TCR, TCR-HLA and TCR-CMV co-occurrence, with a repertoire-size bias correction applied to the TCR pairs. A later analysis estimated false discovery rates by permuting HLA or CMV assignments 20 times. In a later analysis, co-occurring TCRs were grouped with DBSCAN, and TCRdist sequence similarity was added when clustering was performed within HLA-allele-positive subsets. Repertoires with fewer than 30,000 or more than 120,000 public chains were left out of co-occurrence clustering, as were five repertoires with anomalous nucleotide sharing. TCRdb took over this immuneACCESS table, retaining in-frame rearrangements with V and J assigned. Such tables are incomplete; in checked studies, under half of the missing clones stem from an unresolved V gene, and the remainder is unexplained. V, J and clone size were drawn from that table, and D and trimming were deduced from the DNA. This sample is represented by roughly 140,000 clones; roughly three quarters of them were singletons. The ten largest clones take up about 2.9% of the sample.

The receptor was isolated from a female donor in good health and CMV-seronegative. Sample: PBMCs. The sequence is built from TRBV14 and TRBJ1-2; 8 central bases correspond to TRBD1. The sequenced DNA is TGTGCCAGCAGCCCCAGGACAGGGTCCTACTATGGCTACACCTTC. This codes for CASSPRTGSYYGYTF.